A single TCR beta chain is shown here with its context. What this receptor recognizes is not known. No much larger clonotype is one base removed from it; base qualities were not supplied. These data belong to a study of response to subunit inactivated influenza vaccine (dated by TCRdb to the late 2010s). About the full investigation: To follow how T cells responded to a trivalent subunit inactivated influenza vaccine, the researchers relied on deep quantitative profiling of the T cell receptor repertoire. General study outcomes and caveats: It was suggested by the authors that each seasonal influenza vaccination may recruit only a limited number of new T cells.

Library preparation employed RT-PCR. The sample was run on an Illumina HiSeq 2500. TCRdb passed the public sequencing reads through fastp at Q25 and MiXCR, retaining productive beta sequences. Every distinct CDR3 protein forms one entry, paired with its most common genes and DNA. For this sample the table gives 700,000 to 800,000 distinct CDR3 sequences, of which around a sixth were detected only once. The top ten constitute approximately 11% of the sample. The sample consisted of PBMCs from blood, taken less than 6 days after vaccination. This sequence originates from a man aged 45-65 years who received an inactivated influenza vaccine. Donor details come from another sample of the same person, matched by shared clones.

The CDR3 protein sequence reads: CASSLVAGPNNEQFF. The DNA sequence is TGTGCCAGCAGCTTGGTGGCGGGGCCAAACAATGAGCAGTTCTTC. The rearrangement joined TRBV5-5 to TRBJ2-1, and possibly TRBD2, on 6 matching bases. The CDR3 starts with the cysteine, ends with the phenylalanine, and has 15 residues. The sequence is cut down to CDR3 DNA, 45 bases in frame from base 1. The V and J ends are trimmed by 0 bases and 5 bases, leaving 12 bases between them. CDR1 is given as SGHKS and CDR2 as YYEKEE, both from the germline V gene (reference sequence).